This T cell receptor (beta chain) was identified in a study of T-cell reconstitution after alpha-beta-depleted transplantation in children. Construction of the TCRbeta library involved unique molecular identifiers. TCRdb used MiXCR to reprocess the PCR reads, holding one entry per CDR3 protein. Of approximately 980,000 distinct CDR3 sequences listed, about 31% are singletons. V shed 0 bases and J shed 10 bases, with 7 bases lying between them. Germline CDR1 is SGHDT and CDR2 is YYEEEE. The CDR3 is made up of 12 amino acids. The TCR was taken from a boy younger than two who had a stem cell transplant for SCID, so the T cells may come from the graft donor. The chain couples TRBV5-6 to TRBJ1-4; tentative D call: TRBD1 (5 bases). The sequencing used PBMCs, mostly from graft donor cells, collected 360 days after TCRalphabeta/CD19-depleted stem cell transplant. The CDR3 sequence is CASSLDQGKLFF. CDR3 nucleotide sequence: TGTGCCAGCAGCTTGGACCAGGGAAAACTGTTTTTT.